The 16 T cell receptor beta chains listed next were all sequenced from one sample in a study of blood T cell repertoires in COVID-19. The assay was immunoSEQ multiplex PCR, and TCRdb's table has in-frame clones only and misses some. The table shows 150,000 to 200,000 clones, with 75% to 90% occurring only once. Source material: peripheral blood. These receptors originate from a human donor with acute or convalescent COVID-19. The donor label of this sample is uncertain.

The chain is built from TRBV7-2 and TRBJ1-2; the D gene is possibly TRBD1 (5 bases). The CDR3 covers 13 residues. Germline loops: CDR1 SGHTA, CDR2 FQGNSA. V was shortened by 5 bases and J by 4 bases, with 11 bases between the two germline ends. The DNA for the CDR3 is TGTGCCAGCAGCGCTTCTGGGGCCTATGGCTACACCTTC. Translation: CASSASGAYGYTF.

This clone came up many times. The chain employs TRBV30 and TRBJ2-7, with 9 bases that match TRBD2. The CDR3 has 20 amino acids. Germline trimming cut 0 bases from V and 5 bases from J; bases unmatched to any gene: 23. Germline lookup yields CDR1 GTSNPN and CDR2 SVGIG (reference sequence). The CDR3 spells CAWSVALLRGGRAAWNEQYF. CDR3 DNA: TGTGCCTGGAGTGTAGCTCTCTTGCGGGGGGGCCGTGCGGCGTGGAACGAGCAGTACTTC.

This clone was seen just once. The chain combines TRBV9 with TRBJ1-3; maybe TRBD1 (6 bases). The CDR3 is made up of 15 amino acids. V was cut by 3 bases and J by 1 base, with 11 bases left in between. In germline, CDR1 is SGDLS, CDR2 YYNGEE. The CDR3 DNA follows: TGTGCCAGCAGCGCGACTCAGGGGTCTGGAAACACCATATATTTT. Protein sequence: CASSATQGSGNTIYF.

The rearrangement links TRBV19 to TRBJ1-6; possibly TRBD1 for D (6 bases). The CDR3 is made up of 14 amino acids. The germline CDR1 and CDR2 sequences are LNHDA and SQIVND (reference sequence). Trimming left V 8 bases short and J 9 bases short, with 17 bases between. CDR3 DNA: TGTGCCAGTCGTGACAGGAATGGAATTTCACCCCTCCACTTT. Translated: CASRDRNGISPLHF.

This rearrangement joins TRBV25-1 to TRBJ1-1; D unclear. This CDR3 contains 14 residues. Looked up from germline, CDR1 is MGHDK and CDR2 is SYGVNS. V gave up 1 base and J gave up 7 bases, with 13 bases separating them. For the CDR3, the DNA is TGTGCCAGCAGTGAATCCTCAGCGAGAGGTGAAGCTTTCTTT. It encodes CASSESSARGEAFF.

The genes are TRBV4-1 and TRBJ2-1; 7 bases map to TRBD1. The CDR3 totals 15 residues. The ends lost 4 bases at V and 5 bases at J; junction bases unmatched: 8. CDR1 and CDR2 from the germline V gene are MGHRA and YSYEKL. The CDR3 DNA reads TGCGCCAGCAGCCCTCGACAGGGACAAAACAATGAGCAGTTCTTC. Translating gives CASSPRQGQNNEQFF.

J is TRBJ2-7 and V is TRBV5-4; 11 bases are shared with TRBD2. The J segment lost 3 bases and the V segment lost 4 bases, leaving 9 bases of the junction unmatched. This CDR3 region has 16 residues. The germline gives CDR1 SGHNT, CDR2 YYREEE (reference sequence). CDR3: CASSHYGTSGYYEQYF. CDR3 coding DNA: TGTGCCAGCAGCCACTACGGGACTAGCGGTTACTACGAGCAGTACTTC.

V usage is TRBV30 and J usage is TRBJ1-5, with no clear D. CDR1 GTSNPN and CDR2 SVGIG come from the germline V gene (reference sequence). The V end lost 1 base, the J end lost 3 bases, and 7 bases lay between the germline ends. The CDR3 length is 13 residues. CDR3 nucleotide sequence: TGTGCCTGGAGTGGAGGAATCAATCAGCCCCAGCATTTT. It specifies CAWSGGINQPQHF.

CDR3 DNA sequence: TGTGCCAGCAGCTTGGGAGTACTAGCGGGGCAAGAGACCCAGTACTTC. Translating gives CASSLGVLAGQETQYF. The chain links TRBV5-6 to TRBJ2-5; 10 bases agree with TRBD2. CDR1 and CDR2 from the germline V gene are SGHDT and YYEEEE. The CDR3 is 16 residues long. Losses at the gene ends were 0 bases for V and 2 bases for J; bases not matched to a gene: 4.

The V call is TRBV2, the J call TRBJ1-1, with TRBD1 identical over 11 bases. This CDR3 is 14 amino acids long. Germline V CDR1 and CDR2: SNHLY, FYNNEI. J lost 5 bases, V lost 5 bases, and 4 bases had no gene match. The CDR3 sequence: CASSKGQGGTEAFF. The DNA of the CDR3 is TGTGCCAGCAGTAAGGGACAGGGGGGGACTGAAGCTTTCTTT.

The V gene is TRBV6-5, the J gene TRBJ1-6; TRBD1 matches at 8 bases. The germline V gene encodes CDR1 MNHEY and CDR2 SVGAGI. V shed 6 bases, J shed 5 bases, and the junction held 3 bases outside the gene matches. CDR3 length equals 14 residues. Here the CDR3 DNA reads TGTGCCAGCAGGGACAGGGTTAATAATTCACCCCTCCACTTT. This gives the protein CASRDRVNNSPLHF.

The chain carries TRBV10-1 and TRBJ2-1; 15 bases are a match to TRBD2. V lost 2 bases to trimming and J lost 3 bases; unmatched junction nucleotides: 8. This CDR3 has 19 residues. Germline V gives CDR1 WNHNN, CDR2 SYGVQD (reference sequence). This CDR3 is CASSETGTSGGSRYNEQFF. Here the CDR3 DNA reads TGCGCCAGCAGTGAGACGGGGACTAGCGGGGGGTCCCGCTACAATGAGCAGTTCTTC.

This chain's CDR3 is CAWSVLNGNQPQHF. The CDR3 region has the DNA TGTGCCTGGAGTGTTTTAAATGGCAATCAGCCCCAGCATTTT. The chain couples TRBV30 to TRBJ1-5, with D uncertain. Trimming removed 0 bases at V and 2 bases at J, with 8 bases between. The CDR3 sequence is 14 residues long. The germline gives CDR1 GTSNPN, CDR2 SVGIG (reference sequence).

This chain links TRBV6-6 with TRBJ1-2, with 7 bases that match TRBD1. This CDR3 has 16 residues. V trimming: 6 bases; J trimming: 0 bases; junction bases outside the gene matches: 10. Per germline, CDR1 MNHNY and CDR2 SVGAGI (reference sequence). The CDR3, as DNA: TGTGCCAGCAGGACCGGGACAGTTTTTCCTAACTATGGCTACACCTTC. This gives the protein CASRTGTVFPNYGYTF.

The genes are TRBV19 and TRBJ2-7, with D unclear. Deletions cut 3 bases from V and 5 bases from J, with 20 bases between. Germline V gene lookup returns CDR1 LNHDA and CDR2 SQIVND (reference sequence). The CDR3 consists of 16 residues. For the CDR3, the DNA is TGTGCCAGTAGTATGAATTTTTGGCAGAACCACCACGAGCAGTACTTC. Its protein is CASSMNFWQNHHEQYF.

This chain's CDR3 is CASSYSSGTGGYTF. CDR3 bases: TGTGCCAGCAGTTACTCGTCGGGGACAGGCGGCTACACCTTC. The J gene is TRBJ1-2, the V gene TRBV6-5; 8 nucleotides align to TRBD1. The CDR3 sequence is 14 residues long. Germline CDR1 reads MNHEY; CDR2 reads SVGAGI. V lost 0 bases to trimming and J lost 8 bases; unmatched junction nucleotides: 5.